This T cell receptor (beta chain) came from a study of HIV-infected patients and healthy controls. Study conclusions and caveats: In healthy controls, MAIT alpha CDR3s were common; in HIV+ repertoires, severely depleted. HIV-infected repertoires had significantly higher mean Gini indices than controls, possibly reflecting oligoclonality.

Whole blood was used without fractionation, so all unsorted peripheral T cells were included. A 2.5 ml peripheral blood sample was taken for RNA. This CDR3 is 18 amino acids long. Germline assignment: CDR1 SGHRS and CDR2 YFSETQ. V lost 3 bases to trimming and J lost 1 base; unmatched junction nucleotides: 8. Reverse transcription used roughly 480 ng RNA and constant-region primers for alpha and beta. Separate chain-specific third strand synthesis with multiplexing indices produced the alpha and beta libraries. The cDNA received a 5' RACE adapter containing a random hexamer plus an SP2 sequencing primer site. TCRdb analysed the 5' RACE reads with MiXCR anew, one entry per CDR3 protein. Of about 15,000 distinct CDR3 sequences detected, approximately 7% appear once; the ten largest clones hold just over 8%. A remark on this clonotype: Its antigen is still unknown. This may arise from a read error, as a much more abundant clone is one base away.

Sequencing used blood. The source is an adult in good health. The chain carries TRBV5-1 and TRBJ2-1; 12 bases align to TRBD2. CDR3 DNA: TGCGCCAGCAGCTCCGGGACTAGCGGGCTAAGATCCTACAATGAGCAGTTCTTC. This encodes CASSSGTSGLRSYNEQFF.